The clone carrying this T cell receptor beta chain was observed a handful of times. Investigators profiled TCR beta VDJ and CDR3 from genomic DNA template. TCRdb fed the reads into MiXCR, producing one record per CDR3 protein. The sample consists of about 160,000 distinct CDR3 sequences, roughly 48% of them appearing once. This sample was included in a study of CD8+CD57+ T cells in acquired aplastic anemia. Trimming took 1 base from V and 5 from J, leaving 5 bases between them. The germline CDR1 and CDR2 sequences are GTSNPN and SVGIG (reference sequence). This CDR3 is built from 11 residues. Before being chosen for sequencing, patients had shown CD8+CD57+ cell expansion by flow cytometry.

Sequencing used sorted CD4+, CD8+, or CD8+CD57+ T cells (not recorded which) from PBMCs. V usage is TRBV30 and J usage is TRBJ2-5, with D unclear. The clonotype comes from a human donor with aplastic anemia. The CDR3 bases are TGTGCCTGGAGTGAAGGGGAGACCCAGTACTTC. It specifies CAWSEGETQYF.